This T cell receptor beta chain emerged from a study of T-cell reconstitution after alpha-beta-depleted transplantation in children. Overall study findings and caveats: There were reportedly several hundred expanded graft clones from which alpha-beta T cells came about two months after transplant.

Of note for this clonotype: As yet, its antigen is unknown.

It was with unique molecular identifiers that the TCRbeta library was prepared. TCRdb re-analysed the PCR reads in MiXCR, keeping a single row per CDR3 protein. The sample records about a million distinct CDR3 sequences, about 30% being singletons. The sample was PBMCs, mostly from graft donor cells, taken 360 days after TCRalphabeta/CD19-depleted stem cell transplant. The receptor was isolated from a boy less than two years old who had a stem cell transplant for SCID, so the T cells may come from the graft donor.

The CDR3 protein is CASTQKGQLYSYEQYF. CDR3 DNA: TGTGCCAGCACCCAGAAGGGACAGCTCTACTCCTACGAGCAGTACTTC. V usage is TRBV21-1 and J usage is TRBJ2-7; TRBD1, the D gene given by the table, was not confirmed from the DNA. TRBV21-1 is a pseudogene locus. The CDR3 extends over 16 amino acids.